Described below is a single T cell receptor (beta chain) sequence and its context. The antigen remains undetermined. The CDR3 totals 18 residues. Germline CDR1 is LNHNV and CDR2 is YYDKDF (reference sequence). V was pared by 0 bases and J by 5 bases, with 9 bases of the junction left unmatched. Cryopreserved PBMCs provided 2 to 2.5 micrograms of genomic DNA for the TCR beta libraries. Assay: immunoSEQ multiplex PCR; the TCRdb copy retains only in-frame clones and omits some. The sample consists of about 130,000 clones, 79% of them appearing once. The data were taken from a study of cytotoxic CD8 clonotypes in ibrutinib-treated CLL. Findings and limits, study-wide: Public clonotypes (which were uncommon) either contracted or remained stable on treatment.

The sequencing used PBMCs, collected after 12 months of ibrutinib treatment. The TCR was taken from a human donor with chronic lymphocytic leukemia. The genes are TRBV15 and TRBJ2-7; TRBD2 agrees at 14 bases. In nucleotides, the CDR3 is TGTGCCACCAGCAGAGAGAGACTAGCGGGAGGGCCCGGGGACGAGCAGTACTTC. It codes for CATSRERLAGGPGDEQYF.